This TCR beta chain was identified in a study of shared clonotypes between healthy human individuals. Every subset had its genomic DNA shared out evenly among several immunoSEQ plates. Assay used: immunoSEQ multiplex PCR; TCRdb lists only in-frame clones, some missing. The top ten hold under 0.15% of the sample, which has roughly 2.5 million clones, roughly nine tenths seen once. The CD4+ fraction was divided into a CD45RA+ naive subset and a CD45RA-negative memory subset. As regards this clone: The antigen is undetermined.

Unmatched junction bases numbered 1, after V lost 3 bases and J lost 4 bases. This CDR3 is 15 amino acids long. The germline CDR1 and CDR2 sequences are MRHNA and SNTAGT. General study findings and limits: Of the naive CD4 clonotypes, approximately 5% were shared across a few donors. Apart from blood, nothing was sampled; tissue repertoires likely differ.

The gene calls are TRBV6-4 and TRBJ2-2, with TRBD1 matching over 11 bases. Sequencing used naive CD4+ T cells sorted from blood. This sample's subset: CD45RA+ positively selected. The origin of this receptor is a man aged 18 to 35 in good health. The CDR3: CASSEGQGGTGELFF. The CDR3 coding sequence is TGTGCCAGCAGTGAGGGACAGGGGGGCACCGGGGAGCTGTTTTTT.